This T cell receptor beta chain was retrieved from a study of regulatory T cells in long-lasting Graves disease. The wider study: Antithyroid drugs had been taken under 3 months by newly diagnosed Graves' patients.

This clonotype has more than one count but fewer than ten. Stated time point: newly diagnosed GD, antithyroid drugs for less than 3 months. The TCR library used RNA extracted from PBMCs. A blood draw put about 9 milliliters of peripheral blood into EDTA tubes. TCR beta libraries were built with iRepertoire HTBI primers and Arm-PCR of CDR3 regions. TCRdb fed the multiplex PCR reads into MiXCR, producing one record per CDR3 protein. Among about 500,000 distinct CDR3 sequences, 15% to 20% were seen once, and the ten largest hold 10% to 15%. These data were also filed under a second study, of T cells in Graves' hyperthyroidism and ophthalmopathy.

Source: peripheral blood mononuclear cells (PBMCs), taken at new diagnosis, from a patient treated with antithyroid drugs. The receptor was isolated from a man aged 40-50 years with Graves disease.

This CDR3 reads CSSFGGTGDLHGYTF. The CDR3 DNA reads as TGCAGCTCGTTCGGGGGGACAGGGGACCTTCATGGCTACACCTTC. The rearrangement joins TRBV29-1 to TRBJ1-2; 10 nucleotides match TRBD1. V dropped 8 bases and J dropped 6; count of bases not matched to a gene: 15. The CDR3 consists of 15 residues. Germline CDR1 reads SQVTM; CDR2 reads ANQGSEA.